This T cell receptor (beta chain) was found in a study of shared T cell receptors in the human thymus. Germline lookup yields CDR1 MDHEN and CDR2 SYDVKM. With 5 bases clipped from V and 0 bases from J, the junction kept 6 bases outside the gene matches. CDR3 length: 15 residues. The method was immunoSEQ multiplex PCR; TCRdb's version includes in-frame clones alone and lacks a portion of them. The sample has 55,000 to 75,000 clones; 90% to 95% are singletons. This clone came up a few times. What was sequenced was thymocytes. The J gene is TRBJ1-1, the V gene TRBV28; TRBD1 aligns across 7 bases. This TCR derives from a human donor. CDR3 DNA sequence: TGTGCCAGCAGTCCCTTGGGACAGATGAACACTGAAGCTTTCTTT. Translated: CASSPLGQMNTEAFF.